The rows below give T cell receptor beta chains drawn from one sample of a study of shared clonotypes between healthy human individuals. This table comes from immunoSEQ multiplex PCR, and its TCRdb copy is limited to in-frame clones, with some not included. The sample holds millions of clones, 85% to 95% seen once. The sequencing input was naive CD4+ T cells sorted from blood. The receptor source for this set is a man between 18 and 35 years old in good health. Each CDR3 is given with its conserved first and last residue. A D gene is named only where the DNA matches it firmly. Where a row states a size, it is once, few, many or the class of an expanded clone; other rows omit it.

clone_size: -; v_call: TRBV5-4; d_call: TRBD2; j_call: TRBJ2-5; cdr3_aa: CASSQTGGKETQYF; cdr3_nt: TGTGCCAGCAGCCAAACGGGGGGGAAGGAGACCCAGTACTTC
clone_size: -; v_call: TRBV4-3; d_call: -; j_call: TRBJ1-2; cdr3_aa: CASSQGLREDYGYTF; cdr3_nt: TGCGCCAGCAGCCAAGGACTTAGGGAGGACTATGGCTACACCTTC
clone_size: -; v_call: TRBV30; d_call: TRBD1; j_call: TRBJ1-2; cdr3_aa: CAWFGQGSYGYTF; cdr3_nt: TGTGCCTGGTTCGGACAGGGATCCTATGGCTACACCTTC
clone_size: -; v_call: TRBV11-3; d_call: TRBD1; j_call: TRBJ2-2; cdr3_aa: CASSLVAPSGTGETGELFF; cdr3_nt: TGTGCCAGCAGCTTAGTGGCCCCGTCCGGGACAGGCGAAACCGGGGAGCTGTTTTTT
clone_size: -; v_call: TRBV5-1; d_call: TRBD1; j_call: TRBJ1-6; cdr3_aa: CASRGQGDSPLHF; cdr3_nt: TGCGCCAGCAGGGGACAGGGAGATTCACCCCTCCACTTT
clone_size: -; v_call: TRBV7-2; d_call: -; j_call: TRBJ2-2; cdr3_aa: CASSLAVGTGELFF; cdr3_nt: TGTGCCAGCAGCTTAGCGGTAGGGACCGGGGAGCTGTTTTTT
clone_size: -; v_call: TRBV4-1; d_call: -; j_call: TRBJ2-3; cdr3_aa: CASSQGARRSTDTQYF; cdr3_nt: TGCGCCAGCAGCCAAGGGGCGAGGCGGAGCACAGATACGCAGTATTTT
clone_size: -; v_call: TRBV7-8; d_call: -; j_call: TRBJ2-7; cdr3_aa: CASSLGGHFRYEQYF; cdr3_nt: TGTGCCAGCAGCCTCGGGGGGCATTTTAGGTACGAGCAGTACTTC
clone_size: -; v_call: TRBV2; d_call: -; j_call: TRBJ1-2; cdr3_aa: CASNGEGLRGYTF; cdr3_nt: TGTGCCAGCAATGGGGAGGGCCTTAGGGGCTACACCTTC
clone_size: -; v_call: TRBV30; d_call: -; j_call: TRBJ1-1; cdr3_aa: CAWSPGRVNTEAFF; cdr3_nt: TGTGCCTGGAGTCCGGGGAGGGTGAACACTGAAGCTTTCTTT
clone_size: -; v_call: TRBV25-1; d_call: -; j_call: TRBJ1-2; cdr3_aa: CASSKTTGGYTF; cdr3_nt: TGTGCCAGCAGTAAGACAACCGGTGGCTACACCTTC
clone_size: -; v_call: TRBV30; d_call: -; j_call: TRBJ1-1; cdr3_aa: CAWSRGQLIMNTEAFF; cdr3_nt: TGTGCCTGGAGCCGTGGCCAGTTAATCATGAACACTGAAGCTTTCTTT
clone_size: -; v_call: TRBV7-2; d_call: TRBD1; j_call: TRBJ2-7; cdr3_aa: CASSHRDRATYEQYF; cdr3_nt: TGTGCCAGCAGCCACCGGGACAGGGCCACCTACGAGCAGTACTTC
clone_size: -; v_call: TRBV5-6; d_call: TRBD2; j_call: TRBJ2-1; cdr3_aa: CASSLVRLAAGNEQFF; cdr3_nt: TGTGCCAGCAGCTTGGTGCGGCTAGCGGCGGGCAATGAGCAGTTCTTC
clone_size: few; v_call: TRBV27; d_call: -; j_call: TRBJ1-5; cdr3_aa: CASSFSNQPQHF; cdr3_nt: TGTGCCAGCAGTTTTAGCAATCAGCCCCAGCATTTT